This is a list of T cell receptor beta chains from one sample in a study of shared clonotypes between healthy human individuals. Libraries were prepared by immunoSEQ multiplex PCR; TCRdb keeps only in-frame clonotypes and omits some of them. The profile shows 2 million to 2.5 million clones, roughly 90% of them singletons. The sequencing input was naive CD4+ T cells from PBMCs. All receptors come from a man aged 18 to 29 in good health. Some clones in this sample may be carry-over from other donors' samples. CDR3s include the opening cysteine and the closing phenylalanine or tryptophan. Each record gives: V gene, clone size, D gene, J gene, CDR3 length, CDR3 DNA, CDR3 protein. A D gene is named only where the DNA matches it firmly. The size entry is marked missing in some rows and otherwise reads once, few, many or a size class.

>TRBV19|NA|NA|TRBJ1-2|13
TGTGCCAGTAGTACCCTCCCGGCTGGTGGCTACACCTTC
CASSTLPAGGYTF
>TRBV5-1|NA|TRBD2|TRBJ2-7|14
TGCGCCAGCAGCCGGGGAGGGGACCCCTACGAGCAGTACTTC
CASSRGGDPYEQYF
>TRBV19|NA|TRBD1|TRBJ2-7|14
TGTGCCAGTAGTAGACGGACAGGGACCTACGAGCAGTACTTC
CASSRRTGTYEQYF
>TRBV19|NA|NA|TRBJ2-5|13
TGTGCCAGTAGCCTTGTCAGTCAAGAGACCCAGTACTTC
CASSLVSQETQYF
>TRBV7-2|NA|TRBD1|TRBJ1-5|15
TGTGCCAGCAGCGCACAGGGGGCCATCTATCAGCCCCAGCATTTT
CASSAQGAIYQPQHF
>TRBV18|NA|TRBD1|TRBJ1-2|15
TGTGCCAGCTCACCACAGGGGGCTGATAACTATGGCTACACCTTC
CASSPQGADNYGYTF
>TRBV7-2|NA|TRBD1|TRBJ2-2|16
TGTGCCAGCAGCCGAAGGACAGGGGGGAGGGGAGGGGAGCTGTTTTTT
CASSRRTGGRGGELFF
>TRBV6-6|once|NA|TRBJ2-5|15
TGTGCCAGCAGTTCCTCGTCTAGGGCTCGGGAGACCCAGTACTTC
CASSSSSRARETQYF
>TRBV6-5|few|TRBD1|TRBJ1-1|15
TGTGCCAGCAGCCGAAGACAGGGGGTGCGCACTGAAGCTTTCTTT
CASSRRQGVRTEAFF
>TRBV28|NA|TRBD1|TRBJ1-4|16
TGTGCCAGCACCCCCGCGGGACAGGGCTTCAATGAAAAACTGTTTTTT
CASTPAGQGFNEKLFF
>TRBV7-6|NA|NA|TRBJ2-7|14
TGTGCCAGCAGCCCTGGCGGGAACTCCTACGAGCAGTACTTC
CASSPGGNSYEQYF
>TRBV6-5|NA|NA|TRBJ1-2|14
TGTGCCAGCAGTTACTCAGACTCAAGGGGGGGCTACACCTTC
CASSYSDSRGGYTF
>TRBV2|few|NA|TRBJ1-2|13
TGTGCCAGCAGTGGGGACCAAGTGGTGCGCTACACCTTC
CASSGDQVVRYTF
>TRBV27|once|NA|TRBJ1-3|13
TGTGCCAGCAGTGAGGGGAGCGGAAACACCATATATTTT
CASSEGSGNTIYF
>TRBV28|NA|NA|TRBJ2-4|14
TGTGCCAGCAGCCCAGCGGTAGCCAAAAACATTCAGTACTTC
CASSPAVAKNIQYF
>TRBV28|NA|NA|TRBJ1-2|15
TGTGCCAGCAGTTTTAGGGCAGTAGCTAACTATGGCTACACCTTC
CASSFRAVANYGYTF
>TRBV4-2|NA|TRBD1|TRBJ2-3|19
TGTGCCAGCAGCCGACAGGACAGGGGTTATAGCGGATCCACAGATACGCAGTATTTT
CASSRQDRGYSGSTDTQYF
>TRBV7-9|NA|TRBD2|TRBJ2-5|16
TGTGCCAGCAGCTCCCGTAGCGGGGGATCCCAAGAGACCCAGTACTTC
CASSSRSGGSQETQYF
>TRBV6-1|NA|NA|TRBJ1-1|14
TGTGCCAGCCTCGTTCCCAGTGTGAACACTGAAGCTTTCTTT
CASLVPSVNTEAFF
>TRBV7-3|NA|NA|TRBJ2-3|15
TGTGCCAGCAGCTTCCGGGGCAGCAGCACAGATACGCAGTATTTT
CASSFRGSSTDTQYF
>TRBV7-6|NA|NA|TRBJ2-7|14
TGTGCCAGCAGCCCACCGGGACGCTTCTACGAGCAGTACTTC
CASSPPGRFYEQYF
>TRBV28|NA|NA|TRBJ2-1|12
TGTGCCAGCAGGCCCCGGGTTGGTGAGCAGTTCTTC
CASRPRVGEQFF
>TRBV6-1|NA|TRBD2|TRBJ2-7|16
TGTGCCAGCAGTGAAATAGGGACTAGCGGAACCTACGAGCAGTACTTC
CASSEIGTSGTYEQYF
>TRBV7-9|NA|NA|TRBJ1-5|13
TGTGCCAGCAGCTTAAGCGGCAATCAGCCCCAGCATTTT
CASSLSGNQPQHF
>TRBV19|NA|NA|TRBJ2-2|17
TGTGCCAGTAGACCCCCAGGGGCGCGAAGGAACACCGGGGAGCTGTTTTTT
CASRPPGARRNTGELFF
>TRBV28|NA|TRBD2|TRBJ2-1|15
TGTGCCAGCAATCTACTAGCGGGGGTCTACAATGAGCAGTTCTTC
CASNLLAGVYNEQFF
>TRBV5-8|NA|NA|TRBJ2-1|16
TGTGCCAGCAGGGGCGGGGGCGGAACCTCCTACAATGAGCAGTTCTTC
CASRGGGGTSYNEQFF
>TRBV5-4|NA|NA|TRBJ2-1|14
TGTGCCAGCAGCTACTCTGACGGCGAAATTGGGCAGTTCTTC
CASSYSDGEIGQFF
>TRBV5-1|NA|TRBD1|TRBJ2-3|15
TGCGCCAGCAGCTTGATGGGACAGGGAACAGATACGCAGTATTTT
CASSLMGQGTDTQYF
>TRBV5-1|NA|NA|TRBJ2-7|14
TGCGCCAGCAGCCTGGGACGGTCCACCTACGAGCAGTACTTC
CASSLGRSTYEQYF
>TRBV29-1|NA|NA|TRBJ2-3|12
TGCAGCCTAATCCCAGGCACAGATACGCAGTATTTT
CSLIPGTDTQYF
>TRBV9|once|NA|TRBJ2-4|19
TGTGCCAGCAGCGAAAGGGCGAGTGAGGGGAAACTAGCCAAAAACATTCAGTACTTC
CASSERASEGKLAKNIQYF
>TRBV19|NA|NA|TRBJ1-4|15
TGTGCCAGTAGTCCACGACCGCGGGGGTATGAAAAACTGTTTTTT
CASSPRPRGYEKLFF
>TRBV4-3|NA|TRBD2|TRBJ2-1|16
TGCGCCAGCAGCCGAGGTAGGGCCGGGGGGTCCGATGAGCAGTTCTTC
CASSRGRAGGSDEQFF
>TRBV28|NA|NA|TRBJ1-1|14
TGTGCCAGCAGAAACGAAACAGGGTACACTGAAGCTTTCTTT
CASRNETGYTEAFF
>TRBV19|NA|NA|TRBJ1-6|15
TGTGCCAGTAGTATAGCGGCAGTCCAGAATTCACCCCTCCACTTT
CASSIAAVQNSPLHF
>TRBV5-1|NA|TRBD1|TRBJ2-6|17
TGCGCCAGCAGCGTAGGACAGGGTGACTCTGGGGCCAACGTCCTGACTTTC
CASSVGQGDSGANVLTF
>TRBV27|NA|NA|TRBJ2-7|14
TGTGCCAGCAGTTTACTAGCCTCAGGCTACGAGCAGTACTTC
CASSLLASGYEQYF
>TRBV5-6|NA|NA|TRBJ1-5|14
TGTGCCAGCAGCTTTAGGGAGGGAAATCAGCCCCAGCATTTT
CASSFREGNQPQHF
>TRBV4-3|NA|TRBD2|TRBJ2-3|18
TGCGCCAGCAGCCCGCGGATGGGACTAGCGGGAGGAGGAGATACGCAGTATTTT
CASSPRMGLAGGGDTQYF
>TRBV7-9|NA|TRBD1|TRBJ1-3|15
TGTGCCAGCAGCTGGGCAGGGGGCCCTGGAAACACCATATATTTT
CASSWAGGPGNTIYF
>TRBV5-1|once|NA|TRBJ2-7|13
TGCGCCAGCAGCACGGGATTTAGGTACGAGCAGTACTTC
CASSTGFRYEQYF
>TRBV27|NA|TRBD2|TRBJ2-1|15
TGTGCCAGCAGCCTTGCGGGAGGCCCCTACAATGAGCAGTTCTTC
CASSLAGGPYNEQFF
>TRBV7-2|NA|TRBD2|TRBJ2-2|16
TGTGCCAGCAGCTTATTAGCGGGAGGGAACACCGGGGAGCTGTTTTTT
CASSLLAGGNTGELFF
>TRBV7-3|NA|NA|TRBJ1-5|14
TGTGCCAGCAGCTTAAATGCGCGGGGTCAGCCCCAGCATTTT
CASSLNARGQPQHF
>TRBV11-2|NA|NA|TRBJ2-2|19
TGTGCCAGCAGCTTGCCCCTTCAATTACGTCCAGTGAACACCGGGGAGCTGTTTTTT
CASSLPLQLRPVNTGELFF
>TRBV2|NA|TRBD1|TRBJ1-5|16
TGTGCCAGCAGGAAGGGGGACAGTGCTGGCAATCAGCCCCAGCATTTT
CASRKGDSAGNQPQHF
>TRBV7-2|NA|TRBD2|TRBJ2-1|16
TGTGCCAGCAGCCGGGCCGGCACTAGCGCCTACAATGAGCAGTTCTTC
CASSRAGTSAYNEQFF
>TRBV7-7|NA|NA|TRBJ2-2|15
TGTGCCAGCAGCTTAGGCCCGGGTGGGCAGGGGGAGCTGTTTTTT
CASSLGPGGQGELFF
>TRBV2|NA|NA|TRBJ1-1|16
TGTGCCAGCAGTGACGGCTTGGGGCACGGGGGCACTGAAGCTTTCTTT
CASSDGLGHGGTEAFF
>TRBV19|NA|TRBD1|TRBJ1-2|15
TGTGCCAGTAGTATACCACAGGGGGCCGGCTATGGCTACACCTTC
CASSIPQGAGYGYTF
>TRBV7-9|NA|NA|TRBJ2-5|14
TGTGCCAGCAGCTACCAGTCAGGGCCAGAGACCCAGTACTTC
CASSYQSGPETQYF
>TRBV5-1|NA|NA|TRBJ2-6|15
TGCGCCAGCAGCCGGTGGCGCTCTGGGGCCAACGTCCTGACTTTC
CASSRWRSGANVLTF
>TRBV5-4|NA|NA|TRBJ1-2|13
TGTGCCAGCAGCTTGTCGGGCAGCCAGTGGCCATCCTTC
CASSLSGSQWPSF